The 24 T cell receptor beta chains below were found in one sample sequenced in a study of blood T cell repertoires in COVID-19. TCRdb's table, derived via immunoSEQ multiplex PCR, lists solely in-frame clones and lacks some. The table includes approximately 78,000 clones, roughly 92% detected once. The sequencing sample was made of peripheral blood. The receptors stem from a man aged 45-65 years with COVID-19, enrolled during active disease.

The chain has TRBV18 and TRBJ2-1, with 14 nucleotides matching TRBD2. V dropped 0 bases and J dropped 7; count of bases not matched to a gene: 2. The CDR3 consists of 16 residues. CDR1 and CDR2 (germline): KGHSH, LQKENI. The CDR3 here is CASSPPGTSGSNEQFF. DNA of the CDR3: TGTGCCAGCTCACCACCTGGGACTAGCGGGAGTAATGAGCAGTTCTTC.

This clone was picked up a small number of times. The chain uses TRBV24-1 and TRBJ2-6; 7 bases are a match to TRBD2. This CDR3 has 17 amino acids. Trimming at V came to 5 bases and at J to 1 base, leaving 7 bases not matched to a gene. The germline V gene encodes CDR1 KGHDR and CDR2 SFDVKD. The CDR3 spells CATSVGGSESGANVLTF. The CDR3 nucleotides are TGTGCCACCAGTGTTGGCGGGAGCGAGTCTGGGGCCAACGTCCTGACTTTC.

This clone was picked up a small number of times. This chain uses TRBV2 with TRBJ1-1; no clear D gene. The CDR3 contains 10 residues. From germline, CDR1 is SNHLY and CDR2 FYNNEI. V lost 7 bases to trimming and J lost 3 bases, with 3 bases between them. CDR3: CASTYTEAFF. The CDR3 nucleotides read TGTGCCAGCACTTACACTGAAGCTTTCTTT.

The genes are TRBV6-2 or TRBV6-3 and TRBJ2-7; TRBD2 is a possible D gene (7 bases). This CDR3 is 16 amino acids long. V was shortened by 0 bases and J by 3 bases, with 15 bases between the two germline ends. The germline gives CDR1 MNHEY, CDR2 SVGEGT. DNA for the CDR3: TGTGCCAGCAGTTACTCCCCCTTAGGGGGGGTCTACGAGCAGTACTTC. It yields the protein CASSYSPLGGVYEQYF.

This clone was detected a few times. This chain joins TRBV6-6 and TRBJ1-5; D remains unclear. CDR3 length: 12 residues. Germline assignment: CDR1 MNHNY and CDR2 SVGAGI (reference sequence). V was clipped by 2 bases and J by 11 bases, with 10 bases between them. Here the CDR3 reads CASSYPRESQHF. CDR3 coding DNA: TGTGCCAGCAGTTACCCTAGGGAGTCCCAGCATTTT.

J is TRBJ2-2 and V is TRBV2; the match to TRBD2 covers 12 bases. The V gene's germline CDR1 is SNHLY and CDR2 FYNNEI. CDR3 length: 17 amino acids. V shed 1 base, J shed 6 bases, and the junction held 6 bases outside the gene matches. CDR3: CASSEGGLAGFAGELFF. The CDR3 DNA is TGTGCCAGCAGTGAAGGGGGACTAGCGGGTTTCGCCGGGGAGCTGTTTTTT.

The chain carries TRBV11-2 and TRBJ2-3, with D possibly matching TRBD1 (6 bases). CDR1 is SGHAT and CDR2 is FQNNGV in the germline V gene. Between the trimmed V and J ends, which lost 5 bases and 12 bases, there was a span of 12 bases. The CDR3 contains 11 residues. DNA of the CDR3: TGTGCCAGCAGCCCACAGGGTACCCAGTATTTT. This gives the protein CASSPQGTQYF.

This clone showed up just once. The J gene is TRBJ2-2, the V gene TRBV2; TRBD2 matches at 8 bases. V dropped 4 bases and J dropped 5; count of bases not matched to a gene: 6. The CDR3 has 15 amino acids. The germline V gene encodes CDR1 SNHLY and CDR2 FYNNEI. The CDR3 is CASSVRGGRTGELFF. The DNA for the CDR3 is TGTGCCAGCAGTGTGAGGGGCGGGAGGACCGGGGAGCTGTTTTTT.

This clone was seen once. The chain's CDR3 is CASSPTQEIVSPYEQYF. For the CDR3, the DNA is TGTGCCAGCTCACCAACACAGGAGATCGTTTCCCCCTACGAGCAGTACTTC. This chain uses TRBV18 with TRBJ2-7; a weak D match, TRBD1 (5 bases). There are 17 residues in the CDR3. Germline V gives CDR1 KGHSH, CDR2 LQKENI. The V gene lost 2 bases and the J gene lost 2 bases, with 19 bases spanning the gap.

The chain links TRBV7-9 to TRBJ2-4; 7 positions agree with TRBD1. With V trimmed by 5 bases and J by 5 bases, 3 bases remained unmatched. CDR1 is SEHNR, CDR2 FQNEAQ, per germline (reference sequence). The CDR3 has 13 residues. CDR3 nucleotide sequence: TGTGCCAGCAGCCTAGGGACAGAAAACATTCAGTACTTC. It is translated as CASSLGTENIQYF.

This clone was seen once. The chain joins TRBV9 to TRBJ2-3; D remains unclear. V was cut by 3 bases and J by 1 base, with 9 bases left in between. In germline, CDR1 is SGDLS, CDR2 YYNGEE. The CDR3 length is 14 residues. CDR3 bases: TGTGCCAGCAGCGCCCCACGGGGCACAGATACGCAGTATTTT. Translation gives CASSAPRGTDTQYF.

V usage is TRBV3-1 (or the pseudogene TRBV3-2) and J usage is TRBJ2-4; tentative D call: TRBD2 (6 bases). Germline CDR1 and CDR2: LGHDT and YNNKEL (reference sequence). CDR3 length equals 14 residues. The V end lost 1 base, the J end lost 8 bases, and 12 bases lay between the germline ends. The CDR3 spells CASSQGGGTHIQYF. CDR3 DNA sequence: TGTGCCAGCAGCCAAGGTGGGGGGACGCACATTCAGTACTTC.

The rearrangement uses TRBV5-1 and TRBJ1-4, with no clear D. V lost 4 bases to trimming and J lost 7 bases, with 14 bases between them. The length of the CDR3 is 14 residues. Germline CDR1 and CDR2: SGHRS and YFSETQ. CDR3 bases: TGCGCCAGCAGCCTCGGGTCCTCAGTTGAAAAACTGTTTTTT. Translated, it gives CASSLGSSVEKLFF.

The chain combines TRBV12-3 or TRBV12-4 with TRBJ1-2; D may be TRBD1 (6 bases). The CDR3 length is 13 residues. V shed 6 bases and J shed 6 bases, with 14 bases lying between them. Here the CDR3 reads CASRQTGYDGYTF. CDR3 DNA: TGTGCCAGCAGGCAAACAGGGTACGATGGCTACACCTTC.

This clone was recorded a few times. The V call is TRBV2, the J call TRBJ2-1, with D maybe TRBD2 (6 bases). V gave up 4 bases and J gave up 8 bases, with 12 bases separating them. Germline-derived CDR1 and CDR2 are SNHLY and FYNNEI. The CDR3 runs to 13 residues. The CDR3 nucleotides read TGTGCCAGCAGTGTTTGGGGAGGTGATGAGCAGTTCTTC. This translates into CASSVWGGDEQFF.

V usage is TRBV9 and J usage is TRBJ2-5, with D perhaps TRBD2 (6 bases). Germline CDR1 SGDLS, CDR2 YYNGEE. The CDR3 contains 16 residues. V was shortened by 0 bases and J by 1 base, with 13 bases between the two germline ends. The CDR3 coding sequence is TGTGCCAGCAGCGTAGGACTAGAGGCGGCCCAAGAGACCCAGTACTTC. It translates to CASSVGLEAAQETQYF.

This chain links TRBV27 with TRBJ2-7, with TRBD2 matching over 7 bases. After removal of 3 bases from V and 1 base from J, the junction contained 3 bases not matched to a gene. Germline CDR1 is MNHEY and CDR2 is SMNVEV (reference sequence). The length of the CDR3 is 14 residues. The DNA for the CDR3 is TGTGCCAGCAGTTTGGCGGGAGATTCCTACGAGCAGTACTTC. Translating it yields CASSLAGDSYEQYF.

This clone was recorded only once. The chain uses TRBV6-2 or TRBV6-3 and TRBJ2-2, with 7 positions matching TRBD2. This CDR3 region has 16 residues. The germline gives CDR1 MNHEY, CDR2 SVGEGT. The V and J ends lost 5 bases and 9 bases, in that order; junction bases with no gene match: 15. For the CDR3, the DNA is TGTGCCAGCAGTACCCGGGCAGCGGGGACTTTGCGGGAGCTGTTTTTT. It specifies CASSTRAAGTLRELFF.

This rearrangement joins TRBV30 to TRBJ2-3; maybe TRBD2 (5 bases). Trimming left V 4 bases short and J 6 bases short, with 20 bases between. Per the germline V gene, CDR1 is GTSNPN and CDR2 is SVGIG (reference sequence). The CDR3 is 15 amino acids. CDR3 sequence: CAWTSDYTLADTQYF. CDR3 DNA sequence: TGTGCCTGGACTTCCGACTACACCCTTGCGGATACGCAGTATTTT.

This chain joins TRBV5-1 and TRBJ2-5; 11 bases align to TRBD2. The CDR3 is 14 amino acids. Unmatched junction bases numbered 4, after V lost 6 bases and J lost 3 bases. Per germline, CDR1 SGHRS and CDR2 YFSETQ. CDR3 residues: CASKRLAGKETQYF. CDR3 in DNA: TGCGCCAGCAAACGACTAGCGGGGAAAGAGACCCAGTACTTC.

With respect to this clone: Other DNA sequences from this sample encode an identical CDR3 as well. The V call is TRBV29-1, the J call TRBJ2-5, with D perhaps matching TRBD1 (6 bases). CDR1 is SQVTM, CDR2 ANQGSEA, per germline. CDR3 length: 11 residues. The V gene lost 4 bases and the J gene lost 5 bases, with 8 bases spanning the gap. The CDR3 loop reads CSVAGGETQYF. Here the CDR3 DNA reads TGCAGCGTTGCTGGGGGCGAGACCCAGTACTTC.

V is TRBV6-6 and J is TRBJ2-5; 7 nucleotides agree with TRBD1. The CDR3 totals 16 residues. Germline CDR1 and CDR2: MNHNY and SVGAGI (reference sequence). Trimming cost V 7 bases and J 2 bases; bases outside gene matches: 13. In DNA form, the CDR3 reads TGTGCCAGCAACCCTACTACAGGGGTAGGGCAAGAGACCCAGTACTTC. It translates to CASNPTTGVGQETQYF.

The count of this clone is one. This chain joins TRBV15 and TRBJ2-1, with 11 positions matching TRBD2. Unmatched junction bases numbered 9, after V lost 0 bases and J lost 8 bases. This CDR3 has 17 residues. Germline CDR1 is LNHNV and CDR2 is YYDKDF (reference sequence). DNA of the CDR3: TGTGCCACCAGCAGAGAACTACTAGCGGGAGTTCTAGATGAGCAGTTCTTC. This translates into CATSRELLAGVLDEQFF.

The V and J genes are TRBV5-1 and TRBJ2-7, with 8 bases matching TRBD2. Germline values: CDR1 SGHRS, CDR2 YFSETQ. V lost 3 bases and J lost 3; bases outside the gene matches: 11. The CDR3 extends over 16 amino acids. The CDR3, as DNA: TGCGCCAGCAGCTGGACCTTTACTAGCGGAGTCTACGAGCAGTACTTC. Its protein is CASSWTFTSGVYEQYF.